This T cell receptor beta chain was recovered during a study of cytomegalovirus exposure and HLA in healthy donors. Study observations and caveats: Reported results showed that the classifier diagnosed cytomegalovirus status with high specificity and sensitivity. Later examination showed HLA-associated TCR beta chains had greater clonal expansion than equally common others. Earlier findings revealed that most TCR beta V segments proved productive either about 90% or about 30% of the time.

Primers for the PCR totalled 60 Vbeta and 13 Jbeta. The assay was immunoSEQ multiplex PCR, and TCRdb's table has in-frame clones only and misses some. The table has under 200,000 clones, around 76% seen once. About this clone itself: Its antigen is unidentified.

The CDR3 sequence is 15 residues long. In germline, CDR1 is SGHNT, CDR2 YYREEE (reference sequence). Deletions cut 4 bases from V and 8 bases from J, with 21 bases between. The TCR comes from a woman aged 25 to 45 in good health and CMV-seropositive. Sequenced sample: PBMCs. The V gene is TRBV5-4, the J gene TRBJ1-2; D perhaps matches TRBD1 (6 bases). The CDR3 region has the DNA TGTGCCAGCAGCCCCCACTGGGATACAGGGTACGGCTACACCTTC. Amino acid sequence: CASSPHWDTGYGYTF.